This TCR beta chain was found in a study of cytomegalovirus exposure and HLA in healthy donors. V dropped 1 base and J dropped 3 bases, with 9 bases sitting between them. This CDR3 comprises 14 residues. Germline V gene data show CDR1 as SGHTA and CDR2 as FQGTGA. A multiplex PCR was run with 60 Vbeta primers and 13 Jbeta primers. The table came from immunoSEQ multiplex PCR; TCRdb's copy has only in-frame clones and leaves some out. This sample has roughly 150,000 clones; roughly a tenth occur once, and the top ten carry approximately 1.8%. The sample taken for sequencing was PBMCs. This rearrangement joins TRBV7-3 to TRBJ1-1; no clear D. This TCR was recovered from a male donor in good health and CMV-seronegative. CDR3 in DNA: TGTGCCAGCAGCTTAAGCGGGGAGGACACTGAAGCTTTCTTT. Translating gives CASSLSGEDTEAFF.